This note documents a single T cell receptor beta chain sequence. The antigen is unknown. Produced via immunoSEQ multiplex PCR; TCRdb's table is partial and in-frame only. The table shows about 14,000 clones, with around 70% occurring only once. Germline CDR1 and CDR2: GTSNPN and SVGIG (reference sequence). Trimming removed 2 bases from V and 6 bases from J; junction bases left unmatched: 5. The CDR3 sequence is 13 residues long. This entry belongs to a study of tumor-infiltrating lymphocytes in localized non-small cell lung cancer. The study's findings and limits: Higher tumor T cell infiltration than in uninvolved lung was supported by TCRbeta sequencing. Only some patients had TCR sequencing, depending on available tissue. T-cell fraction did not differ between immunotypes IM1 and IM2. Technical variation could not be separated from intratumor heterogeneity here.

The sequencing sample was made of uninvolved lung tissue not adjacent to the tumor. The clonotype comes from a human donor with non-small cell lung cancer. V gene TRBV30 combines with J gene TRBJ2-7, with 9 positions matching TRBD2. The DNA of the CDR3 is TGTGCCTGGAGTAGGGCGGGAGGGAGCGAGCAGTACTTC. It specifies CAWSRAGGSEQYF. The variable domain in full, completed from reference TRBV30 and TRBJ2-7, reads SQTIHQWPATLVQPVGSPLSLECTVEGTSNPNLYWYRQAAGRGLQLLFYSVGIGQISSEVPQNLSASRPQDRQFILSSKKLLLSDSGFYLCAWSRAGGSEQYFGPGTRLTVT.